This TCR beta chain is from a study of T cell repertoires in cytomegalovirus infection. The wider study: HLA-B-restricted CMV epitopes that are well studied were used alongside recently identified HLA-C-restricted ones. TCR beta signatures that were public indicated CMV infection and matching HLA type. Study-level findings and limits: It was HLA-C-restricted CMV-specific TCR beta clonotypes that dominated the response ex vivo. Accumulated public TCR beta family frequency recognized individuals carrying CMV together with the relevant HLA.

TCRdb redid the calling of the reads with MiXCR, one entry per CDR3 protein. This sample carries about 360,000 distinct CDR3 sequences, nearly 35% of them seen once, and the ten largest clones take approximately 15%. The CDR3 is 14 residues long. The germline V gene has CDR1 SGHAT and CDR2 FQNNGV. V shed 5 bases and J shed 4 bases, with 14 bases lying between them. This clonotype was seen a few times. The target antigen is unknown. Sequencing used cultured PBMCs, obtained from culture after CMV antigen stimulation. V usage is TRBV11-2 and J usage is TRBJ1-2, with D hard to call. This receptor was obtained from a human donor in good health (CMV status not recorded). Some clones in this sample may be carry-over from other donors' samples. In DNA, the CDR3 is TGTGCCAGCAGCCTCAATGGGCAGCTCTATGGCTACACCTTC. The encoded protein is CASSLNGQLYGYTF.